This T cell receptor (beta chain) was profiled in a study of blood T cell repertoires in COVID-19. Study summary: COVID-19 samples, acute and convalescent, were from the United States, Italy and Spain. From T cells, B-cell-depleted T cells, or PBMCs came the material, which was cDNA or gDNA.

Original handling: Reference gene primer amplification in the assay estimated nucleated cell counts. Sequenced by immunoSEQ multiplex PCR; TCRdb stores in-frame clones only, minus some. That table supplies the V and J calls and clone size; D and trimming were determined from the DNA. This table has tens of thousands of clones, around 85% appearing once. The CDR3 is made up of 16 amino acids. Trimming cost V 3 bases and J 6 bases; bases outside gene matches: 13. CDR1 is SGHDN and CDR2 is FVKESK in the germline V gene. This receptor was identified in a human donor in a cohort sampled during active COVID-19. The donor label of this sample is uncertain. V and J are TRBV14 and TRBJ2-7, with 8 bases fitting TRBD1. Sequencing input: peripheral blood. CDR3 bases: TGTGCCAGCAGCCACCCAGGACAGGGCAATGTTTTCGAGCAGTACTTC. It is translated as CASSHPGQGNVFEQYF.